The 9 T cell receptor beta chains below all came from one sample that was sequenced in a study of T cell responses to AZD1222 COVID-19 vaccine. Repertoires were generated with immunoSEQ multiplex PCR, while TCRdb's copy carries only in-frame clones and drops some. The sample records about 79,000 clones, about 91% being singletons. The sample consisted of peripheral blood, taken on day 0 of MenACWY control vaccination. These receptors all come from an adult in good health.

The chain carries TRBV5-6 and TRBJ2-1; 11 nucleotides align to TRBD2. Unmatched junction bases numbered 7, after V lost 0 bases and J lost 2 bases. Germline CDR1 is SGHDT and CDR2 is YYEEEE. The CDR3 contains 18 residues. This chain's CDR3 is CASSLGRGLAVAYNEQFF. The DNA of the CDR3 is TGTGCCAGCAGCTTGGGCCGGGGACTAGCGGTTGCCTACAATGAGCAGTTCTTC.

The genes are TRBV7-2 and TRBJ2-4; TRBD1 is a possible D gene (6 bases). Germline V gene sequence: CDR1 SGHTA, CDR2 FQGNSA. Trimming removed 3 bases from V and 4 bases from J, with 22 bases in between. The CDR3 runs 18 residues. The CDR3 DNA reads TGTGCCAGCAGCTTGCGGTTGAGCACCGGGACAACAAAAAACATTCAGTACTTC. Residues: CASSLRLSTGTTKNIQYF.

This chain connects TRBV27 to TRBJ2-1; weak D call: TRBD1 (5 bases). CDR1 and CDR2 (germline): MNHEY, SMNVEV (reference sequence). Trimming pared 4 bases from V and 10 bases from J, leaving 8 bases between. CDR3 length: 11 amino acids. The CDR3 protein is CASSSREEQFF. In DNA, the CDR3 is TGTGCCAGCAGTTCCAGGGAAGAGCAGTTCTTC.

The chain uses TRBV28 and TRBJ2-4, with 7 bases identical to TRBD1. This CDR3 contains 16 residues. The V gene end was trimmed by 5 bases and the J gene end by 0 bases; junction bases not matched to a gene: 7. From germline, CDR1 is MDHEN and CDR2 SYDVKM. The CDR3, as DNA: TGTGCCAGCAGTCTGCAGGGGGACCTAGCCAAAAACATTCAGTACTTC. As protein: CASSLQGDLAKNIQYF.

This chain uses TRBV6-5 with TRBJ2-1; 9 bases fit TRBD2. V was clipped by 0 bases and J by 5 bases; unmatched bases: 2. The length of the CDR3 is 15 residues. Per the germline V gene, CDR1 is MNHEY and CDR2 is SVGAGI. The CDR3: CASSYSSGGHNEQFF. The CDR3 DNA reads as TGTGCCAGCAGTTACTCGAGCGGGGGGCACAATGAGCAGTTCTTC.

This chain connects TRBV25-1 to TRBJ2-3; tentative D call: TRBD2 (6 bases). V was trimmed by 1 base and J by 2 bases, leaving 13 bases between them. CDR3 length: 16 residues. Germline CDR1 reads MGHDK; CDR2 reads SYGVNS. CDR3 bases: TGTGCCAGCAGTGAATTTGGGGGGACCTTCACAGATACGCAGTATTTT. It is translated as CASSEFGGTFTDTQYF.

The genes are TRBV4-3 and TRBJ1-3; D might be TRBD1 (5 bases). The CDR3 consists of 15 residues. Germline CDR1 reads LGHNA; CDR2 reads YSLEER. The V end was cut by 2 bases, the J end by 1 base, with 9 bases between. CDR3 nucleotide sequence: TGCGCCAGCAGCCAACTGCAGGGTTCTGGAAACACCATATATTTT. This gives the protein CASSQLQGSGNTIYF.

This chain joins TRBV19 and TRBJ2-1; TRBD2 agrees at 10 bases. V was clipped by 3 bases and J by 9 bases; unmatched bases: 5. Germline assignment: CDR1 LNHDA and CDR2 SQIVND (reference sequence). CDR3 length equals 14 residues. CDR3 residues: CASSMISGGTEQFF. DNA of the CDR3: TGTGCCAGTAGTATGATTAGCGGGGGGACTGAGCAGTTCTTC.

The CDR3, as DNA: TGTGCCAGCAGCCATGGTTTTAGCTCTGGAAACACCATATATTTT. Encoded protein: CASSHGFSSGNTIYF. The chain employs TRBV3-1 (or the pseudogene TRBV3-2) and TRBJ1-3; D uncertain. Looked up from germline, CDR1 is LGHDT and CDR2 is YNNKEL (reference sequence). The V gene lost 3 bases and the J gene lost 0 bases, with 9 bases spanning the gap. This CDR3 comprises 15 residues.